Listed below are T cell receptor beta chains from one sample, sequenced in a study of technical replicates of blood from a few donors. Clones were read by immunoSEQ multiplex PCR, and TCRdb kept only the in-frame ones, dropping some. This table has over 15,000 clones, approximately 84% appearing once. Sequencing used PBMCs. Receptors were obtained from a human donor in good health. The CDR3 runs from the conserved cysteine through the conserved F or W. D genes are given only for firm matches.

>-|TRBJ2-5|TRBV7-8
CASSLGVGGGFGETQYF
>-|TRBJ2-7|TRBV19
CASRATGTPLYEQYF
>TRBD2|TRBJ2-3|TRBV6-1
CASSEASGSPDTQYF
>-|TRBJ1-2|TRBV11-3
CASTTGGGYTF
>-|TRBJ2-2|TRBV6-5
CASSYSRGMGDGELFF
>-|TRBJ2-7|TRBV10-3
CAISDARVNEQYF
>TRBD1|TRBJ2-1|TRBV30
CAWRRQGAGEQFF
>TRBD1|TRBJ2-7|TRBV15
CATSSDRGFAEQYF
>TRBD2|TRBJ2-1|TRBV7-2
CASRGLAEYNEQFF
>TRBD2|TRBJ2-7|TRBV6-5
CASSPSGTASYEQYF
>TRBD1|TRBJ2-3|TRBV18
CASSLTGGRTDTQYF
>TRBD1|TRBJ2-5|TRBV25-1
CASRGQTQETQYF
>-|TRBJ2-2|TRBV19
CASSDPSRGSSRTGELFF
>-|TRBJ1-1|TRBV6-5
CASSPQGSTEAFF
>TRBD1|TRBJ2-1|TRBV6-5
CASSYRGTGGGEQFF
>TRBD1|TRBJ1-1|TRBV28
CASSEGTGGANTEAFF
>-|TRBJ2-3|TRBV10-1
CASPLRKSTDTQYF
>-|TRBJ1-5|TRBV2
CASSENAGSQPQHF
>-|TRBJ2-5|TRBV5-6
CASSFDREEETQYF
>TRBD2|TRBJ2-7|TRBV27
CASSLSGTSAAYEQYF
>TRBD2|TRBJ2-1|TRBV19
CASKVAGAYNEQFF
>TRBD1|TRBJ2-3|TRBV7-6
CASSSGQGTDTQYF
>TRBD2|TRBJ2-5|TRBV5-4
CASSPDWASGKETQYF
>-|TRBJ2-7|TRBV18
CASSPLAGQGYEQYF
>TRBD1|TRBJ2-1|TRBV27
CASKPRGRIYNEQFF
>-|TRBJ2-1|TRBV9
CASSVTTGEYEQFF
>TRBD1|TRBJ2-5|TRBV5-6
CASSPGQVWETQYF
>TRBD1|TRBJ2-7|TRBV2
CARHTGQIIGHF
>-|TRBJ1-1|TRBV30
CAWSVQGGSKAFF
>TRBD2|TRBJ2-3|TRBV5-1
CASSPSSGGADTQYF
>TRBD2|TRBJ2-3|TRBV19
CASSISELADTDTQYF